Sequencing of this T cell receptor beta chain was carried out in a study of identical twins (dated by TCRdb to the mid-2010s). At the level of the whole study: TCR alpha and beta repertoires from monozygotic twins, unrelated adults of various ages and cord blood were deep-sequenced to test whether fetal clonotypes persist. Replicate twin experiments were performed at different times using different library preparation protocols to rule out contamination.

V loses 4 bases of germline sequence and J loses 4 bases, and the interval between the two ends is 17 bases. The CDR3 spans 16 residues, from the cysteine through the phenylalanine. The entry retains the CDR3 DNA only, 48 bases that are in frame from base 1. In the germline V gene, CDR1 corresponds to MDHEN and CDR2 to SYDVKM. To prepare the library, 5' RACE was applied. TCRdb records Illumina HiSeq 2000 as the sequencer. Template switching introduced a universal primer binding site; the final cDNA contained a unique molecular identifier, enabling accurate counting of TCR cDNA molecules. First-strand cDNA for TCR alpha and beta chains was synthesized from specific primers in the conserved constant-segment region. To control for contamination, every cDNA library was double barcoded, receiving both a SMART-Mk sample barcode and Illumina barcodes. Two successive PCR steps introduced TruSeq adapter sequences along with Illumina sample barcodes. The TCR alpha and beta cDNA libraries were sequenced on the Illumina HiSeq platform using custom primers. As for the original processing: Unique molecular identifiers were extracted from raw reads with MiGEC, and CDR3 positions were determined with MiXCR. For each individual, recombination models were inferred using an EM algorithm with the repgenHMM and IGoR tools. The analysis of shared clonotypes was done with the tcR package in R, with sharing normalized by the product of cloneset sizes. Out-of-frame nonproductive sequences were analyzed to study raw recombination free of thymic and clonal selection effects. The public reads were reanalyzed by TCRdb: fastp trimming at Q25, MiXCR alignment, in-frame beta chains only. Each entry merges the rows of one CDR3 protein and shows their most common DNA and genes. The V and J calls, along with clone size, are taken from TCRdb and not from the paper's own processing. For this sample there are around 250,000 distinct CDR3 sequences; 10% to 15% appear just once. 3.5% to 4.5% of the sample is held by the ten biggest clonotypes.

All donors were healthy Caucasians. The twin cohort comprised three pairs of female monozygotic twins, all aged about 18 to 30 years. Using Miltenyi CD45RO+ enrichment and human naive T-cell isolation kits, memory (CD45RO+) and naive T cells were isolated from PBMC. Concerning this clonotype itself: This receptor's antigen is unknown. No qualities accompany the bases; no much larger clone lies one base away.

General study outcomes and caveats: Compared with coincidental sharing between unrelated individuals, out-of-frame TCR alpha sequences shared between twins had an excess of sequences with low generation probability. Invariant T cells such as MAIT and iNKT could partly confound zero-insertion analyses, although diverse VJ usage argued against such confounding for most clonotypes. A weaker excess of twin sharing was found in beta out-of-frame sequences because the signal-to-noise ratio was lowered by fewer shared sequences. Because the same donors could not be followed over many years, the conclusions depended on cross-sectional statistical analysis. Abundant cord blood beta clonotypes carried fewer insertions; young adult naive repertoires showed a weaker similar trend, while memory repertoires showed none. In monozygotic twins, out-of-frame TCR alpha sharing was systematically underestimated by recombination models, although the models agreed with sharing between unrelated individuals.

This same sample was also part of a study on yellow fever vaccine responses in identical twins. As that second paper reports: The authors reported that the T cell response to vaccination in identical twins appeared partly convergent and partly personalized. In identical twins, the study followed T cell clones that responded to the vaccine with precision.

Sequences were obtained from memory (CD45RO+) T cells sorted from blood. The sample's cell subset or site label is to be understood as: CD45RO+ enriched T cells. The chain couples TRBV28 to TRBJ1-5; a weak D assignment points to TRBD1 (5 bases agree). This sequence was found in a woman in her late teens or twenties in good health. The CDR3 protein sequence reads: CASSSEGRGPNQPQHF. The nucleotides are TGTGCCAGCAGTTCCGAGGGACGGGGACCTAATCAGCCCCAGCATTTT.